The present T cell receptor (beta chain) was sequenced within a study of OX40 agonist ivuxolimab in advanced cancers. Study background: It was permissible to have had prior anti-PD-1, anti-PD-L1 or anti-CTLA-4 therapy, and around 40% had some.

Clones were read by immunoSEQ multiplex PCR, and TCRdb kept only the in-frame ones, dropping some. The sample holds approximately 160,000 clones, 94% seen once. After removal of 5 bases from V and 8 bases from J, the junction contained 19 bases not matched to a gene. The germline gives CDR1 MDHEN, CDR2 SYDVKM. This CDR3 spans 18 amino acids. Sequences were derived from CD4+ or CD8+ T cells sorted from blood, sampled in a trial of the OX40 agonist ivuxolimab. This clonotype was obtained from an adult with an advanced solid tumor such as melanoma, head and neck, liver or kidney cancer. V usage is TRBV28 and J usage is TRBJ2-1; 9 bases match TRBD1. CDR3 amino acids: CASSTFYYWGQGLYEQFF. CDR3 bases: TGTGCCAGCAGTACCTTTTATTACTGGGGACAGGGACTCTATGAGCAGTTCTTC. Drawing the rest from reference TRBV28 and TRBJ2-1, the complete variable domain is DVKVTQSSRYLVKRTGEKVFLECVQDMDHENMFWYRQDPGLGLRLIYFSYDVKMKEKGDIPEGYSVSREKKERFSLILESASTNQTSMYLCASSTFYYWGQGLYEQFFGPGTRLTVL.